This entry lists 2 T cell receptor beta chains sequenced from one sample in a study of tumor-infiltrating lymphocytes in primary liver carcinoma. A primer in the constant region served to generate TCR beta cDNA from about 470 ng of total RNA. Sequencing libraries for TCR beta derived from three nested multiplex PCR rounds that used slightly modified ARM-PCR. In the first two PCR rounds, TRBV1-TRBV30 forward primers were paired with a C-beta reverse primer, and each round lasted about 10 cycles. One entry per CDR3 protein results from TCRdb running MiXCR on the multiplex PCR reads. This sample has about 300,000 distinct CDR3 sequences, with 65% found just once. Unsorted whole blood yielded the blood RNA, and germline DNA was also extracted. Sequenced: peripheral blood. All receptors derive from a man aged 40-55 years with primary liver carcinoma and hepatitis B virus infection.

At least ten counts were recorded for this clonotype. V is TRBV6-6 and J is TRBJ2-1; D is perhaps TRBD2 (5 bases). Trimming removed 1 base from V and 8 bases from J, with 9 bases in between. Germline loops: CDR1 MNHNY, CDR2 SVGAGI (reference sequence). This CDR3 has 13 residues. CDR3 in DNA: TGTGCCAGCAGTTACTTGGACTGGGATGAGCAGTTCTTC. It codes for CASSYLDWDEQFF.

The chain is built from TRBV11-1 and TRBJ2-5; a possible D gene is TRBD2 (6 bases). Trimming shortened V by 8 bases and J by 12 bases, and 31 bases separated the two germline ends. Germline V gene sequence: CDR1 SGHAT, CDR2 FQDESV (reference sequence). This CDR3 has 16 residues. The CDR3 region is CASAGGSGVGQEIKYF. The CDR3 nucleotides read TGTGCCAGCGCTGGAGGGTCGGGAGTGGGCCAAGAGATCAAGTACTTC.